The present T cell receptor (beta chain) was sequenced within a study of shared clonotypes between healthy human individuals. Worth noting for this clone: Its target is not known. Compared with germline, one end of the junction differs, possibly owing to a read error.

There are 13 residues in the CDR3. Germline values: CDR1 SSHAT, CDR2 FNYEAQ (reference sequence). Authors' processing steps: Junction-only immunoSEQ data arrived without quality scores, meaning filtering differed. Produced via immunoSEQ multiplex PCR; TCRdb's table is partial and in-frame only. The V and J calls and clone size come from that table; D and trimming were worked out from the DNA. The table has 2 million or so clones, approximately 95% seen once; the top ten hold about 1.1%. Naive CD8 populations comprised CD45RO-negative cells positively selected for CCR7, excluding terminally differentiated effector memory CD45RA+ cells. Study results and limitations: Of the naive CD4 clonotypes, approximately 5% were shared across a handful of donors. Compared with clonotypes that all four donors shared, non-shared clonotypes had lower generation probabilities.

The chain carries TRBV7-7 and TRBJ1-1, with D possibly TRBD1 on 5 matching bases. This receptor was taken from a man younger than 30 in good health. What was sequenced was naive CD8+ T cells sorted from blood. CDR3 nucleotides: TGTGCTAGCAGTCCCCTGGGGGAAACTGAAGCTTTCTTT. It yields the protein CASSPLGETEAFF. Full variable domain (remainder filled in from reference TRBV7-7 and TRBJ1-1): GAGVSQSPRYKVTKRGQDVTLRCDPISSHATLYWYQQALGQGPEFLTYFNYEAQPDKSGLPSDRFSAERPEGSISTLTIQRTEQRDSAMYRCASSPLGETEAFFGQGTRLTVV.